This is a list of T cell receptor beta chains from one sample in a study of CD8+CD57+ T cells in acquired aplastic anemia. TCRdb reanalysed the reads using MiXCR and keeps one entry per CDR3 protein. The repertoire holds 200,000 or so distinct CDR3 sequences, with over 60% as singletons. The sequencing input was sorted CD4+, CD8+, or CD8+CD57+ T cells (not recorded which) from PBMCs. The receptors shown here come from a human donor with severe aplastic anemia or a healthy control (not recorded which). Each CDR3 is given with its conserved first and last residue. A D gene is named only where the DNA matches it firmly. The listing skips clone size in some rows; elsewhere it reads once, few, many or a size class.

V gene	D gene	clone size	J gene	CDR3 DNA	CDR3 protein
TRBV15	-	-	TRBJ1-5	TGTGCCACCAGCAGGGCTACCGGGGGCGACAATGGCAATCAGCCCCAGCATTTT	CATSRATGGDNGNQPQHF
TRBV20-1	-	few	TRBJ2-1	TGCAGTGCTAGTGGTTGGGCGGAACAACACAATGAGCAGTTCTTC	CSASGWAEQHNEQFF
TRBV12-3/TRBV12-4	-	few	TRBJ1-6	TGTGCCAGCAGCGCCTCCGGGACTGATAATTCACCCCTCCACTTT	CASSASGTDNSPLHF
TRBV12-3/TRBV12-4	-	many	TRBJ2-7	TGTGCCAGCAGCGAGCTACAGGTCTACGAGCAGTACTTC	CASSELQVYEQYF
TRBV19	-	-	TRBJ1-6	TGTGCCAGTAGTATAACGGGTTATTATTCACCCCTCCACTTT	CASSITGYYSPLHF
TRBV19	TRBD1	few	TRBJ1-1	TGTGCCAGTAGTATGGGGACAGACACTGAAGCTTTCTTT	CASSMGTDTEAFF
TRBV20-1	-	few	TRBJ2-1	TGCAGTGCTAGAGAACGGGAGATTGAGCAGTTCTTC	CSAREREIEQFF
TRBV7-2	TRBD1	-	TRBJ1-2	TGTGCCAGCAGCGACCCTCGGGACAGGGCGGACTATGGCTACACCTTC	CASSDPRDRADYGYTF
TRBV12-3/TRBV12-4	TRBD2	-	TRBJ2-1	TGTGCCAGCAGCCGACGGACTAGCGGGAGGGGCAATGAGCAGTTCTTC	CASSRRTSGRGNEQFF
TRBV10-3	TRBD1	-	TRBJ1-6	TGTGCCCTTAGGACAGGCTTGAATTCACCCCTCCACTTT	CALRTGLNSPLHF
TRBV2	-	-	TRBJ1-2	TGTGCCAGCAGTGGTAACCTTAACTATGGCTACACCTTC	CASSGNLNYGYTF
TRBV7-9	TRBD1	few	TRBJ1-2	TGTGCCAGCAGCCAAAGCGACAGGGACTCTTATGGCTACACCTTC	CASSQSDRDSYGYTF
TRBV7-9	-	-	TRBJ2-7	TGTGCCAGCAGCTTGGGTACGGCCTACGAGCAGTACTTC	CASSLGTAYEQYF
TRBV5-1	-	-	TRBJ2-7	TGTGCCAGCAGCTATCGGTCCCTATCCTACGAGCAGTACTTC	CASSYRSLSYEQYF
TRBV6-5	TRBD2	few	TRBJ2-7	TGTGCCACCAGATCCAGGGAGGGCTCCTACGAGCAGTACTTC	CATRSREGSYEQYF
TRBV20-1	-	-	TRBJ2-3	TGCAGTGCGTCCGGGACCACAGATACGCAGTATTTT	CSASGTTDTQYF
TRBV10-3	-	-	TRBJ2-2	TGTGCCATCAGTCGACTAGGGTTTGGCGGGGAGCTGTTTTTT	CAISRLGFGGELFF
TRBV25-1	TRBD1	-	TRBJ1-2	TGTGCCAGCAGTGTATCCCTGGGACAGGGCAACTATGGCTACACCTTC	CASSVSLGQGNYGYTF
TRBV7-2	TRBD1	-	TRBJ1-4	TGTGCCAGCAGCTTAGCGCAGACAGGGGGGAATGAAAAACTGTTTTTT	CASSLAQTGGNEKLFF
TRBV6-1	-	-	TRBJ2-7	TGTGCCAGCAGTGAATGGTCAACTGGATACTACGAGCAGTACTTC	CASSEWSTGYYEQYF
TRBV9	TRBD1	-	TRBJ1-1	TGTGCCAGCAGCCTTAACCGGGACAGGGGGCTGGGCACTGAAGCTTTCTTT	CASSLNRDRGLGTEAFF
TRBV11-1	-	-	TRBJ2-7	TGTGCCAGCAGCGTAGCAGAGTATCACGGGGGCTACGAGCAGTACTTC	CASSVAEYHGGYEQYF
TRBV12-3/TRBV12-4	-	-	TRBJ2-5	TGTGCCAGCAGTCCTCTGGTGATACAAGAGACCCAGTACTTC	CASSPLVIQETQYF
TRBV20-1	TRBD1	-	TRBJ1-2	TGCAGTGCTCTGGGACAGGGACAGTCCTATGGCTACACCTTC	CSALGQGQSYGYTF
TRBV29-1	-	-	TRBJ1-3	TGCAGCGTTTTTCCGGGACTCGGAAACACCATATATTTT	CSVFPGLGNTIYF
TRBV2	TRBD2	-	TRBJ2-3	TGTGCCAACAAACCGGGACTAACCACATATACGCAGTATTTT	CANKPGLTTYTQYF
TRBV7-3	-	-	TRBJ2-3	TGTGCCAGCATGTACCCCCTCGGAGATACGCAGTATTTT	CASMYPLGDTQYF
TRBV5-1	-	many	TRBJ2-3	TGCGCCAGCAGCTTGGCCGTCACAGCCCTACCCACAGATACGCAGTATTTT	CASSLAVTALPTDTQYF
TRBV7-9	TRBD2	-	TRBJ2-7	TGTGCCAGCAGTGCGGGGGGCCCCTACGAGCAGTACTTC	CASSAGGPYEQYF
TRBV28	-	-	TRBJ2-1	TGTGCCAGCAGCCCTCGGGGGCCCTGGTACCAGTTCTTC	CASSPRGPWYQFF
TRBV29-1	TRBD1	-	TRBJ2-3	TGCAGCGTTTCTTGGGGGACAGGGGGCACAGATACGCAGTATTTT	CSVSWGTGGTDTQYF
TRBV24-1	TRBD1	-	TRBJ2-2	TGTGCCACCAGTGGGCGTGTATCAGGGGGAGAAAGTTGGAACACCGGGGAGCTGTTTTTT	CATSGRVSGGESWNTGELFF
TRBV7-9	-	many	TRBJ2-7	TGTGCCAGCAGCCCCTCGACAGAGTCCTACGAGCAGTACTTC	CASSPSTESYEQYF
TRBV7-6	-	few	TRBJ2-5	TGTGCCAGCAGCTTGGCCATGGAAGAGACCCAGTACTTC	CASSLAMEETQYF
TRBV20-1	TRBD1	-	TRBJ1-4	TGCAGTGCTTCTCGTCGCGGGACAGGACACCGAAAACTGTTTTTT	CSASRRGTGHRKLFF
TRBV12-3/TRBV12-4	-	-	TRBJ1-6	TGTGCCAGCAGTTTAGGGAGTGGAACCTCACCCCTCCACTTT	CASSLGSGTSPLHF